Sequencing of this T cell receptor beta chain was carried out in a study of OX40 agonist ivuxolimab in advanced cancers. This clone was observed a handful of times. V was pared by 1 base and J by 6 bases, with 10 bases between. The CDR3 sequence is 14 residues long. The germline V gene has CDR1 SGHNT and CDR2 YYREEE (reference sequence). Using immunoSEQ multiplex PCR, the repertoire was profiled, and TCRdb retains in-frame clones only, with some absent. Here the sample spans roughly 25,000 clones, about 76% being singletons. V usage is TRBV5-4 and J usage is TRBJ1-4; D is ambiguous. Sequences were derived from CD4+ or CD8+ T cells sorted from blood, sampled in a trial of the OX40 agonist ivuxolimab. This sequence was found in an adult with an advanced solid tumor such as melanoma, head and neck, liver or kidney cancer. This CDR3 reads CASSLSGIDEKLFF. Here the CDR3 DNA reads TGTGCCAGCAGCTTGTCGGGTATTGATGAAAAACTGTTTTTT. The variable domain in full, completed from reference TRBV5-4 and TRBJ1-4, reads ETGVTQSPTHLIKTRGQQVTLRCSSQSGHNTVSWYQQALGQGPQFIFQYYREEENGRGNFPPRFSGLQFPNYSSELNVNALELDDSALYLCASSLSGIDEKLFFGSGTQLSVL.